This TCR beta chain was identified in a study of response to subunit inactivated influenza vaccine. Broader study findings: Each seasonal influenza vaccination recruits few new T cells, the authors suggested.

A single record per CDR3 protein comes from TCRdb applying MiXCR to the RT-PCR reads. This table has 300,000 to 350,000 distinct CDR3 sequences, 20% to 25% appearing once. CDR3 size: 14 residues. The germline V and J ends were trimmed by 5 bases and 0 bases, with 11 bases remaining between them. With respect to this clonotype: The antigen is undetermined.

The receptor was isolated from a man between 50 and 70 years old who received an inactivated influenza vaccine. The chain links TRBV12-3 or TRBV12-4 to TRBJ2-7; TRBD1 is a possible D gene (6 bases). The source material was PBMCs from blood, sampled less than 22 months after vaccination. The CDR3 protein is CASSTDRTSYEQYF. Written as DNA, the CDR3 is TGTGCCAGCAGTACCGACAGGACCTCCTACGAGCAGTACTTC.